This T cell receptor (beta chain) was obtained from a study of cytomegalovirus exposure and HLA in healthy donors. J gave up 3 bases and V 3 bases, and 4 bases lay outside the gene matches. Germline V gives CDR1 SNHLY, CDR2 FYNNEI. The CDR3 spans 16 residues. The PCR made use of 60 Vbeta and 13 Jbeta primers. Assay: immunoSEQ multiplex PCR; the TCRdb copy retains only in-frame clones and omits some. Here the sample spans 160,000 or so clones, approximately 76% being singletons. The clonotype originates from a man aged 60-69 years in good health and CMV-seronegative. Input material: PBMCs. This chain connects TRBV2 to TRBJ2-2, with 10 bases fitting TRBD2. This chain's CDR3 is CASSELLAGYTGELFF. The CDR3 bases are TGTGCCAGCAGTGAGTTACTAGCGGGGTACACCGGGGAGCTGTTTTTT.